This TCR beta chain appears in the sequencing data of a study of T cell repertoires in cytomegalovirus infection. In the study overall: The authors used CMV epitopes that were HLA-C-restricted (recently identified) and HLA-B-restricted (well studied). CMV infection plus the matching HLA type was flagged by public TCR beta signatures. Findings and caveats of the study: The ex vivo response was dominated by HLA-C-restricted CMV-specific TCR beta clonotypes. Cumulative frequency of public TCR beta families picked out carriers of CMV plus the relevant HLA.

There are 17 residues in the CDR3. V gave up 4 bases and J gave up 2 bases; unmatched junction bases: 12. Germline V gives CDR1 SGDLS, CDR2 YYNGEE. Using its own MiXCR run on the reads, TCRdb lists one record per CDR3 protein. The sample gives roughly 340,000 distinct CDR3 sequences, 25% to 35% of which show up once; 15% to 20% is in the top ten. About this clonotype: What it binds is unknown.

The sample here was cultured PBMCs, taken from culture after CMV antigen stimulation. The TCR was taken from a human donor in good health (CMV status not recorded). Some clones in this sample may be carry-over from other donors' samples. The chain links TRBV9 to TRBJ2-1, with 7 bases fitting TRBD2. CDR3 loop: CASSPPRGVIPYNEQFF. Written as DNA, the CDR3 is TGTGCCAGCAGCCCCCCCCGGGGGGTGATTCCCTACAATGAGCAGTTCTTC.